This TCR beta chain was documented in a study of T cell changes during pregnancy in multiple sclerosis. Germline V CDR1 and CDR2: MNHNY, SVGAGI (reference sequence). The V and J ends lost 7 bases and 2 bases respectively, with 11 bases between them. This CDR3 has 13 residues. Method: immunoSEQ multiplex PCR; TCRdb's copy keeps in-frame clones and lacks some. The sample includes some 42,000 clones, roughly 91% of them seen just once. This receptor was identified in a female donor with multiple sclerosis, enrolled in a pregnancy study. The specimen comprised CD4+ T cells from peripheral blood mononuclear cells, sampled in the third trimester of pregnancy. The rearrangement joins TRBV6-6 to TRBJ1-2; D is perhaps TRBD1 (6 bases). In DNA form, the CDR3 reads TGTGCCAGCACGCGGACAGTGAACTATGGCTACACCTTC. Amino acid sequence: CASTRTVNYGYTF.